These 10 T cell receptor beta chains came from one sample sequenced in a study of CD8+CD57+ T cells in acquired aplastic anemia. Sequencing was done on patients that had shown CD8+CD57+ cell expansion by flow cytometry. Profiling that covered TCR beta VDJ and CDR3 relied on genomic DNA as its template. TCRdb reprocessed the reads with MiXCR, giving one entry per CDR3 protein. Seen here are fewer than 200,000 distinct CDR3 sequences, 48% observed once, and the top ten hold about 1.8%. The sequencing sample was made of sorted CD4+, CD8+, or CD8+CD57+ T cells (not recorded which) from PBMCs. The source is a human donor with aplastic anemia.

This chain links TRBV20-1 with TRBJ2-7; 14 bases are a match to TRBD2. Germline assignment: CDR1 DFQATT and CDR2 SNEGSKA (reference sequence). The CDR3 is 15 amino acids. Trimming removed 6 bases from V and 3 bases from J; junction bases left unmatched: 7. The CDR3 nucleotides read TGCAGTGCCCCTAACGGACTAGCGGGGGGCTACGAGCAGTACTTC. Its protein is CSAPNGLAGGYEQYF.

In its sample, this clonotype was seen many times. The chain recombines TRBV5-8 with TRBJ2-7; the D gene is possibly TRBD2 (5 bases). Looked up from germline, CDR1 is SGHTS and CDR2 is YDEGEE. The V and J ends lost 5 bases and 2 bases respectively, with 17 bases between them. This CDR3 has 15 amino acids. CDR3 nucleotide sequence: TGTGCCAGCAGGCCACCTGTCGGGGAAACCTACGAGCAGTACTTC. Translating it yields CASRPPVGETYEQYF.

For this clonotype: An end of the junction differs from the germline gene, which may be a read error. This rearrangement joins TRBV7-7 to TRBJ2-1; 12 nucleotides agree with TRBD2. Germline CDR1 SSHAT, CDR2 FNYEAQ (reference sequence). The CDR3 is 16 amino acids. The CDR3, as DNA: TGTGCTAGCAGCCGAGCGACTAGCGGGGGAAACAATGAGCAGTTCTTC. Amino acid sequence: CASSRATSGGNNEQFF.

This clonotype has a count of ten or more. The chain couples TRBV19 to TRBJ2-1, with 14 bases lining up with TRBD2. The V and J ends lost 5 bases and 2 bases, in that order; junction bases with no gene match: 5. Looked up from germline, CDR1 is LNHDA and CDR2 is SQIVND (reference sequence). The CDR3 contains 17 residues. CDR3 sequence reads: CASSAGLAGAAYNEQFF. The CDR3 nucleotides are TGTGCCAGTAGTGCGGGACTAGCGGGGGCCGCCTACAATGAGCAGTTCTTC. The full variable domain, in which reference TRBV19 and TRBJ2-1 provide the parts outside the CDR3, is DGGITQSPKYLFRKEGQNVTLSCEQNLNHDAMYWYRQDPGQGLRLIYYSQIVNDFQKGDIAEGYSVSREKKESFPLTVTSAQKNPTAFYLCASSAGLAGAAYNEQFFGPGTRLTVL.

In its sample, this clonotype was seen a few times. The chain is built from TRBV10-3 and TRBJ1-2, with D possibly being TRBD1 (6 bases). Trimming took 3 bases from V and 8 from J, leaving 16 bases between them. Per the germline V gene, CDR1 is ENHRY and CDR2 is SYGVKD. The CDR3 loop spans 14 amino acids. The chain's CDR3 is CAISDGGGGGGYTF. The CDR3 nucleotides read TGTGCCATCAGTGATGGAGGGGGAGGTGGCGGCTACACCTTC.

The rearrangement joins TRBV28 to TRBJ2-1; 9 bases match TRBD2. J was trimmed by 8 bases and V by 1 base; bases with no gene match: 9. CDR1 is MDHEN, CDR2 SYDVKM, per germline. CDR3 length equals 16 residues. CDR3 bases: TGTGCCAGCAGTTTATTCTCGGGCGGGAGGGGGCATGAGCAGTTCTTC. Encoded protein: CASSLFSGGRGHEQFF.

This clonotype was seen ten or more times. This rearrangement joins TRBV7-2 to TRBJ1-5, with D perhaps matching TRBD1 (6 bases). Trimming took off 5 bases at V and 7 bases at J, with 18 bases between the two ends. Germline CDR1 is SGHTA and CDR2 is FQGNSA. CDR3 length equals 15 residues. The CDR3 is CASSATGIGSQPQHF. The CDR3 nucleotides are TGTGCCAGCAGCGCCACAGGGATCGGCAGCCAGCCCCAGCATTTT.

This clonotype was counted ten times or more. This chain connects TRBV12-3 or TRBV12-4 to TRBJ1-5; the D gene is possibly TRBD1 (6 bases). The CDR3 runs 15 residues. V lost 7 bases and J 0 bases, leaving 13 bases between the germline ends. The CDR3 reads CASTQTGGSNQPQHF. CDR3 nucleotides: TGTGCCAGCACCCAGACAGGAGGTAGCAATCAGCCCCAGCATTTT.

The chain employs TRBV29-1 and TRBJ2-2; 10 nucleotides agree with TRBD2. CDR3 length: 16 amino acids. Germline CDR1 and CDR2: SQVTM and ANQGSEA. The J segment lost 8 bases and the V segment lost 6 bases, leaving 15 bases of the junction unmatched. The CDR3 reads CSVERGGGIIIGELFF. The CDR3 region has the DNA TGCAGCGTAGAGCGGGGGGGCGGAATTATTATTGGGGAGCTGTTTTTT.

The chain links TRBV7-2 to TRBJ2-7, with 8 nucleotides matching TRBD1. Trimming cost V 2 bases and J 0 bases; bases outside gene matches: 3. This CDR3 spans 15 amino acids. The germline V gene encodes CDR1 SGHTA and CDR2 FQGNSA. In nucleotides, the CDR3 is TGTGCCAGCAGCTTATTGACAGGGGCCTCCTACGAGCAGTACTTC. Translating it yields CASSLLTGASYEQYF. The full variable domain, rest sourced from reference TRBV7-2 and TRBJ2-7, is GAGVSQSPSNKVTEKGKDVELRCDPISGHTALYWYRQSLGQGLEFLIYFQGNSAPDKSGLPSDRFSAERTGGSVSTLTIQRTQQEDSAVYLCASSLLTGASYEQYFGPGTRLTVT.